Below, one T cell receptor (beta chain) is given with its context. There are 15 residues in the CDR3. Trimming removed 4 bases from V and 6 bases from J; junction bases left unmatched: 6. Germline CDR1 KGHDR, CDR2 SFDVKD. The sample is drawn from a study of blood T cell repertoires in COVID-19. About the research overall: Spain, Italy and the United States supplied samples that represented acute and convalescent COVID-19. PBMCs, B-cell-depleted T cells, or T cells were the source of the cDNA or gDNA that made up the material.

In the original workflow: Estimates of nucleated cell counts were drawn from the amplification of reference gene primers. The data were produced by immunoSEQ multiplex PCR, yet TCRdb's version contains in-frame clones alone and is incomplete. D and trimming were read from the DNA, whereas the V and J calls and clone size are those reported in that table. The sample records under 130,000 clones, 84% being singletons. This chain links TRBV24-1 with TRBJ2-3, with 10 bases lining up with TRBD1. This receptor was identified in a human donor in a cohort sampled during active COVID-19. Sequencing input: peripheral blood. The CDR3 DNA sequence: TGTGCCACCAGTGACACCGGGACAGGGGAGGATACGCAGTATTTT. Translated, it gives CATSDTGTGEDTQYF.